This entry concerns a single TCR beta chain. Trimming removed 7 bases from V and 4 bases from J, with 13 bases in between. The CDR3 is 14 residues long. Germline V gene sequence: CDR1 SGHTA, CDR2 FQGNSA. Sequencing used immunoSEQ multiplex PCR; TCRdb keeps in-frame clones, though not all of them. This sample has around 150,000 clones, with around 80% found just once. This entry comes from a study of blood T cell repertoires in COVID-19. This sequence was found in a man aged 55 to 69 with acute or convalescent COVID-19. Sequencing was carried out using peripheral blood. This chain uses TRBV7-2 with TRBJ2-2; D might be TRBD1 (6 bases). This CDR3 is CASTGDPSTGELFF. The CDR3 bases are TGTGCCAGCACAGGGGATCCGAGCACCGGGGAGCTGTTTTTT.